The T cell receptor (beta chain) under discussion was sequenced for a study of T cell repertoires in aging, cancer and after chemotherapy. Across the whole study: Donors were grouped into six age bands spanning 30 or younger through 70 or older. About 9.1 million TCR reads were in the whole dataset. General study results and limits: Age-matched healthy donors had significantly more diverse, less clonal blood TCR repertoires than untreated cancer patients. In hematological cancer patients, infiltrated lymphoid organs may have impaired thymic emigration or peripheral T cell expansion.

A mixed TRB-A/B primer pool amplified rearranged TRB by multiplex touch-down PCR. TCRdb reprocessed the multiplex PCR reads with MiXCR, giving one entry per CDR3 protein. In the table there are 2,500 to 3,000 distinct CDR3 sequences, roughly 40% of which are singletons. The CDR3 totals 12 residues. CDR1 WNHNN and CDR2 SYGVQD come from the germline V gene (reference sequence). Trimming removed 2 bases at V and 9 bases at J, with 11 bases between. TCR beta rearrangements were amplified from peripheral blood genomic DNA. This clonotype was seen just once. No antigen is known for it. This rearrangement joins TRBV10-1 to TRBJ2-7; D not certain. The source is a human donor with a blood cancer. The specimen sequenced was blood. CDR3 loop: CASSEGRSGQYF. CDR3 coding DNA: TGCGCCAGCAGTGAGGGGCGATCCGGGCAGTACTTC.